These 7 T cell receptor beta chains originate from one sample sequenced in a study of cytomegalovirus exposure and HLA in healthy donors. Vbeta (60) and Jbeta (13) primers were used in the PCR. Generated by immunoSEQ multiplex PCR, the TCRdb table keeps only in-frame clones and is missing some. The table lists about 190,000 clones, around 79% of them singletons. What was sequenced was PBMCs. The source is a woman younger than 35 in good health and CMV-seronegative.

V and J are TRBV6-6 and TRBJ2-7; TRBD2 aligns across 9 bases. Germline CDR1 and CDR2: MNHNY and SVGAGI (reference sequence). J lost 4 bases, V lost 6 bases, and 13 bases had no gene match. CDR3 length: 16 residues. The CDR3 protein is CASRKGSGGLFYEQYF. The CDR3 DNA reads TGTGCCAGCAGAAAGGGTAGCGGGGGACTTTTTTACGAGCAGTACTTC.

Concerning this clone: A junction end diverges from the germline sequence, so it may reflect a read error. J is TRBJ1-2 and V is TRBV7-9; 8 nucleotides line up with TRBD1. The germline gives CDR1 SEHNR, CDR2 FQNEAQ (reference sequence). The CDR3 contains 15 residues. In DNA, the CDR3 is TGTTCCAGCAGGTTGGGACAGGAGGTTAGCTATGGCTACACCTTC. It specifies CSSRLGQEVSYGYTF.

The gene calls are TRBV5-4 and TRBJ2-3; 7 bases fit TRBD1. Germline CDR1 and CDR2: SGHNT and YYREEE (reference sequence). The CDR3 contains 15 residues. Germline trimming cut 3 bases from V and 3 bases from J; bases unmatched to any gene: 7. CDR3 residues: CASSYHDRVTDTQYF. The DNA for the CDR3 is TGTGCCAGCAGCTACCACGACAGGGTGACAGATACGCAGTATTTT.

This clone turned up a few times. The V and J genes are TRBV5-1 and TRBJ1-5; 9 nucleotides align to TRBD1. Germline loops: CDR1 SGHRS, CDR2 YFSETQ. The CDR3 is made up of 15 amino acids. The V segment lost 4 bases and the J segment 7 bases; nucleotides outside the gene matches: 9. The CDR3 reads CASSAGDREGQPQHF. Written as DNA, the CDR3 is TGCGCCAGCAGCGCGGGGGACAGGGAAGGACAGCCCCAGCATTTT.

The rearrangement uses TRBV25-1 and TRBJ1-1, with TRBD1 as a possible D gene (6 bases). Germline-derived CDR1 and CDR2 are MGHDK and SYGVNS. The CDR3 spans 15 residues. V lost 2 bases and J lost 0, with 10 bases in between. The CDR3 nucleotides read TGTGCCAGCAGTGAAGGGGGGGGCCTGAACACTGAAGCTTTCTTT. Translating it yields CASSEGGGLNTEAFF. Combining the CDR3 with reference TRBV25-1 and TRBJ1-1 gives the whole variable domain EADIYQTPRYLVIGTGKKITLECSQTMGHDKMYWYQQDPGMELHLIHYSYGVNSTEKGDLSSESTVSRIRTEHFPLTLESARPSHTSQYLCASSEGGGLNTEAFFGQGTRLTVV.

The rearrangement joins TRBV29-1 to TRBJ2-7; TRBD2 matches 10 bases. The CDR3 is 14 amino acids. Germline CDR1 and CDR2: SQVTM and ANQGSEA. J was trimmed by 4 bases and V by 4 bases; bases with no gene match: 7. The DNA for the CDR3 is TGCAGCGTTGTAGGACTAGCGGATCCTTACGAGCAGTACTTC. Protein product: CSVVGLADPYEQYF.

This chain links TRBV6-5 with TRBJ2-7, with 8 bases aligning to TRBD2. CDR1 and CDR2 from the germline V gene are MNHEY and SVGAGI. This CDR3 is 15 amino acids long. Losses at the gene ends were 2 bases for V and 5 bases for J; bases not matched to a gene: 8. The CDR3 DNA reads TGTGCCAGCAGTTACGCAAAGCGGGAGAGAGACGAGCAGTACTTC. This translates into CASSYAKRERDEQYF.